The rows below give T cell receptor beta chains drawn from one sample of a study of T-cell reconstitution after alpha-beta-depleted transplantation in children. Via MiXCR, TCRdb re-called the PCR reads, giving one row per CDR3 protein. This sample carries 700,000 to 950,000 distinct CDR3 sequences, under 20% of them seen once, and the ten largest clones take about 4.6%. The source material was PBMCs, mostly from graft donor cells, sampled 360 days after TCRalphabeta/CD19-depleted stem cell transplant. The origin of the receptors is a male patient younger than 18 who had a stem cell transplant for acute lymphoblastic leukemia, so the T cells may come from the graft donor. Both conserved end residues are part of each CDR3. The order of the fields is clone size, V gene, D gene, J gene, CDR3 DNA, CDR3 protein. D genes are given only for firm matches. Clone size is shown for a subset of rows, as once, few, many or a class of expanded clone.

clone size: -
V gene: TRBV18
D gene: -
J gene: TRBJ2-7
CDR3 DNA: TGTGCCAGCTCACCCGGACAGCCCCTACGTGAGCAGTACTTC
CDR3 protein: CASSPGQPLREQYF

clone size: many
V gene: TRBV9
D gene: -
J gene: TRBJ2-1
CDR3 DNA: TGTGCCAGCAGCGTAGGCGGGTATAACAATGAGCAGTTCTTC
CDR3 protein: CASSVGGYNNEQFF

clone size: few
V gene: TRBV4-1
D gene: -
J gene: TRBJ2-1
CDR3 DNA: TGCGCCAGCAGCCAAGGACAACTCAATCGGAATGAGCAGTTCTTC
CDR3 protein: CASSQGQLNRNEQFF

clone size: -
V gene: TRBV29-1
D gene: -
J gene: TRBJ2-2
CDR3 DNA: TGCAGCGTTGATACTGGGTTTAACACCGGGGAGCTGTTTTTT
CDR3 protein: CSVDTGFNTGELFF

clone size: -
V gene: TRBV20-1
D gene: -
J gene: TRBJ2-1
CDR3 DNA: TGCAGTGCTAGTTCCGGGCCCGAGCAGTTCTTC
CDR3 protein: CSASSGPEQFF

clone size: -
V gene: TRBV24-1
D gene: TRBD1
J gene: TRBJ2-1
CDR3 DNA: TGTGCCACCAGTGATCTGGGACAGGGAGACAATGAGCAGTTCTTC
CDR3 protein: CATSDLGQGDNEQFF

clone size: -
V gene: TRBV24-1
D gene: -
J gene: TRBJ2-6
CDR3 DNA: TGTGCCACCAGTGTGGCCAGGAACTCTGGGGCCAACGTCCTGACTTTC
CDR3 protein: CATSVARNSGANVLTF

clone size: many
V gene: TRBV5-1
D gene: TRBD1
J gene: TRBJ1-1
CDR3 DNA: TGCGCCAGCGGACTCGACAGGGCGGGTGATTTCTTT
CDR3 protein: CASGLDRAGDFF

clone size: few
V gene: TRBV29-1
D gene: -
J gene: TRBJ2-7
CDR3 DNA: TGCAGCGTTGTTTGGGACTACGAGCAGTACTTC
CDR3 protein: CSVVWDYEQYF

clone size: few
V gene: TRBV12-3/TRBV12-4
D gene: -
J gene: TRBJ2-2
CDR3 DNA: TGTGCCAGCAGTTTATGGGGTTTCACCGGGGAGCTGTTTTTT
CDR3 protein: CASSLWGFTGELFF

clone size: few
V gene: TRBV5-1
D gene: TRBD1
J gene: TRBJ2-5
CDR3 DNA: TGCGCCAGCAGCCCATCCGAGACAGGGGCTCAAGAGACCCAGTACTTC
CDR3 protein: CASSPSETGAQETQYF

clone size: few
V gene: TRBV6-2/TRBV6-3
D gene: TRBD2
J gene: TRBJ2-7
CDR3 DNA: TGTGCCAGCAGTTACGGCGGTAGCGGGAGCCACGAGCAGTACTTC
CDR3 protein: CASSYGGSGSHEQYF

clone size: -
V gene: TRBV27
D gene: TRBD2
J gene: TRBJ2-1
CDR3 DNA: TGTGCCAGCAGCAGAGGGAGGGATCGCTTGGGCAATGAGCAGTTCTTC
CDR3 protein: CASSRGRDRLGNEQFF

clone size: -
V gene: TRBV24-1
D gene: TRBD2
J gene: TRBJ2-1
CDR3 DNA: TGTGCCACCAGTGACCCCGGGGGGACTGGTGAGCAGTTCTTC
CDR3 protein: CATSDPGGTGEQFF

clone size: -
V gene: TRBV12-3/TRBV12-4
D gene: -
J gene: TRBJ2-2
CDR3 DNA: TGTGCCAGCACAGGGCCCCCCGGGGAGCTGTTTTTT
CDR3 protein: CASTGPPGELFF

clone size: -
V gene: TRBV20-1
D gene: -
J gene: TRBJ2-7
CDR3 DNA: TGCAGTGCTAGTACTACAGGAAAAGCCTACGAGCAGTACTTC
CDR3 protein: CSASTTGKAYEQYF

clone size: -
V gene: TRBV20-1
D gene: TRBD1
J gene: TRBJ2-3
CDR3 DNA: TGCAGTGCTCTACACAGGGGATTCACAGATACGCAGTATTTT
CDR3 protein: CSALHRGFTDTQYF

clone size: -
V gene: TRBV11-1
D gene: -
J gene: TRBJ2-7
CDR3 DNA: TGTGCCAGCAGCTTAGTAAAACGGTCCAGGGGTCAGAATTCTCGCGACGAGCAGTACTTC
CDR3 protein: CASSLVKRSRGQNSRDEQYF

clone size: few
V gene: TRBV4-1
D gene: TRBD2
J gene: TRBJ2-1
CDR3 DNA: TGCGCCAGCAGCCACGGACTAGCTCCGCGGCAGTTCTTC
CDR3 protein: CASSHGLAPRQFF

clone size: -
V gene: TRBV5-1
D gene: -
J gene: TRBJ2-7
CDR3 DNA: TGCGCCAGCAGCTTGGATACAGCCGAGCAGTACTTC
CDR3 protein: CASSLDTAEQYF

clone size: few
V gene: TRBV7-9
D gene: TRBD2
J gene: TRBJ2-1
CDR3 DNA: TGTGCCAGCAGCCAGGGACTAGATCTCTACAATGAGCAGTTCTTC
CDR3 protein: CASSQGLDLYNEQFF

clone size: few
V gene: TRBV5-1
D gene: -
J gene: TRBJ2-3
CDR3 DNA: TGCGCCAGCAGCCCCCGGAGCGCAGCCACAGATACGCAGTATTTT
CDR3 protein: CASSPRSAATDTQYF

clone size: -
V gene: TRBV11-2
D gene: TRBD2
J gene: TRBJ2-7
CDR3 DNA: TGTGCCAGCAGCGCATGGGACTACTCCTACGAGCAGTACTTC
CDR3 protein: CASSAWDYSYEQYF

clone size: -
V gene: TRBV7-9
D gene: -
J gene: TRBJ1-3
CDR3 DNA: TGTGCCAGCAGCGTTACAGGGAAATCGGGAAACACCATATATTTT
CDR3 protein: CASSVTGKSGNTIYF

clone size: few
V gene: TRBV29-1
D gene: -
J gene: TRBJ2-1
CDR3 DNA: TGCAGCGTTGAAAGGGGCTACAGGGAACTTGCCGATGAGCAGTTCTTC
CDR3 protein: CSVERGYRELADEQFF

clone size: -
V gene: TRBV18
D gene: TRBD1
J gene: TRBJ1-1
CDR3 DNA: TGTGCCAGCTCACAGGGACAGCCTTTGAACACTGAAGCTTTCTTT
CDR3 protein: CASSQGQPLNTEAFF

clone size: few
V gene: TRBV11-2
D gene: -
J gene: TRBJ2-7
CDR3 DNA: TGTGCCAGCAGCCCCTATCCCTCCTACGAGCAGTACTTC
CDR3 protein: CASSPYPSYEQYF

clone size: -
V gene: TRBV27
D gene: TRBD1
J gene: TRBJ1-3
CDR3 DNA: TGTGCCAGCAGTGTGGACAGGGGCGGAAACACCATATATTTT
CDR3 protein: CASSVDRGGNTIYF

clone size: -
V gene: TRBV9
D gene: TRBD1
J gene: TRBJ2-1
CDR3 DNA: TGTGCCAGCAGCGTAACCCTGACAGGGTCAAATGAGCAGTTCTTC
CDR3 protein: CASSVTLTGSNEQFF

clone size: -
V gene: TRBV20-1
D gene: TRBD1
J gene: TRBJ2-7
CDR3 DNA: TGCAGTGCCTGGGACAGGGGGCAAGTCGAGCAGTACTTC
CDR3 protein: CSAWDRGQVEQYF

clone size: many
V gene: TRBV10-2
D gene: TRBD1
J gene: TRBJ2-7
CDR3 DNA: TGCGCCACCGGACAGGGGAGCTCCTACGAGCAGTACTTC
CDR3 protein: CATGQGSSYEQYF

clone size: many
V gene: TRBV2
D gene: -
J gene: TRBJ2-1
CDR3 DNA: TGTGCCAGCATGTTGAGGTACAATGAGCAGTTCTTC
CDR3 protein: CASMLRYNEQFF

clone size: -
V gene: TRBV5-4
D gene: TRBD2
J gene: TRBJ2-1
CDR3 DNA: TGTGCCAGCTTAATAGCGGGCTCCTTGAGCTCCTACAATGAGCAGTTCTTC
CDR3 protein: CASLIAGSLSSYNEQFF

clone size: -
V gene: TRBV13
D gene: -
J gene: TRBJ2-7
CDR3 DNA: TGTGCCAGCAGCCCAGGGGGGCCGGGCGAGCAGTACTTC
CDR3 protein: CASSPGGPGEQYF

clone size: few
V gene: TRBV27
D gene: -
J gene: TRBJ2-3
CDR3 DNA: TGTGCCAGCAGTTTATGGTCGGGGGCCACGAGGTATTTT
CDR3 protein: CASSLWSGATRYF

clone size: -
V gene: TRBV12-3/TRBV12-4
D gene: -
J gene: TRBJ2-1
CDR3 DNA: TGTGCCAGCAGTTTATTGGGGCGAACCTACAATGAGCAGTTCTTC
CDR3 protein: CASSLLGRTYNEQFF

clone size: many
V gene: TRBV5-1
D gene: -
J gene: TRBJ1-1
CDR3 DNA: TGTGCCAGCAGTGGACGGGTGAACACTGAAGCTTTCTTT
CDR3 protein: CASSGRVNTEAFF

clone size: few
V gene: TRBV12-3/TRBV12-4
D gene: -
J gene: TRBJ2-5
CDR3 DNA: TGTGCCAGCAGTACCACAGAGACCCAGTACTTC
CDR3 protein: CASSTTETQYF

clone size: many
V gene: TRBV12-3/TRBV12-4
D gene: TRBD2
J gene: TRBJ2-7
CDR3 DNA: TGTGCCAGCAGCCTTAGCGGGACCTCCTACGAGCAGTACTTC
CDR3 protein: CASSLSGTSYEQYF

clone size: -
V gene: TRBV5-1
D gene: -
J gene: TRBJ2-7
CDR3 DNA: TGCGCCAGCAGCTTGGGGACGCTGGCCGACGAGCAGTACTTC
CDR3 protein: CASSLGTLADEQYF

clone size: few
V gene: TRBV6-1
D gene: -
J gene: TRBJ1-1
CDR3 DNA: TGTGCCAGCGGGAAGTTTCCCCTGAACACTGAAGCTTTCTTT
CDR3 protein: CASGKFPLNTEAFF

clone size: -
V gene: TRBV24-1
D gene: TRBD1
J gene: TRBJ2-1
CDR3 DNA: TGTGCCACCAGTGATTCTGTATGGGAGGGGACAGGGGACTCCTACAATGAGCAGTTCTTC
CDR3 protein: CATSDSVWEGTGDSYNEQFF

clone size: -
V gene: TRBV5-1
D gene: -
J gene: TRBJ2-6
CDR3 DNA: TGCGCCAGCAGCTTTGGCTCGGCCTGGACAGACTCTGGGGCCAACGTCCTGACTTTC
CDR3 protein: CASSFGSAWTDSGANVLTF

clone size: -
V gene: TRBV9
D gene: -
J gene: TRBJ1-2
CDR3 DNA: TGTGCCAGCAGCGTAGACTTCTACAACTATGGCTACACCTTC
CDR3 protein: CASSVDFYNYGYTF

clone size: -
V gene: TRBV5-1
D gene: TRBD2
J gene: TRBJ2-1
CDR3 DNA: TGCGCCAGCAGCCTCACCAACCGGCTAGCGGGGAACAATGAGCAGTTCTTC
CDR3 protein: CASSLTNRLAGNNEQFF

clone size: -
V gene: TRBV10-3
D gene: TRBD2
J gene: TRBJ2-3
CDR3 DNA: TGTGCCATCAGAGGACTAGCGGAAAGCACAGATACGCAGTATTTT
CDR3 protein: CAIRGLAESTDTQYF

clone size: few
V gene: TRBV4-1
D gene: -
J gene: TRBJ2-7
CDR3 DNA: TGCGCCAGCAGCCTCCGGGAATATGATCGGGGGGAGCAGTACTTC
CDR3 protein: CASSLREYDRGEQYF

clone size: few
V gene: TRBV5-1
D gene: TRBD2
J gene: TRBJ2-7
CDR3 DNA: TGCGCCAGCAGCTGGGGGACTAGCGGGCTGTACGAGCAGTACTTC
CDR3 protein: CASSWGTSGLYEQYF

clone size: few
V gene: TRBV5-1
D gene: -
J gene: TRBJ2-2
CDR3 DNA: TGCGCCAGCAGCTTGGTAGGGGGAGACACCGGGGAGCTGTTTTTT
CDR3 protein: CASSLVGGDTGELFF

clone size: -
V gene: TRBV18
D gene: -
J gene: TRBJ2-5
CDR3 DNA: TGTGCCAGCTCACCAGGAGCTGCGGAGACCCAGTACTTC
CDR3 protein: CASSPGAAETQYF

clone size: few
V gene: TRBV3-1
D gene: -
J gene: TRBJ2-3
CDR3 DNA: TGTGCCAGCAGCCAAGGGTGGCTACCCGAAGATACGCAGTATTTT
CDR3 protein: CASSQGWLPEDTQYF

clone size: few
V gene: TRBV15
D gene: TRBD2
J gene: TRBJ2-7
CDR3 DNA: TGTGCCACCAGCAGAGATCGACTAGCGGTCCCGCACGAGCAGTACTTC
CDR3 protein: CATSRDRLAVPHEQYF